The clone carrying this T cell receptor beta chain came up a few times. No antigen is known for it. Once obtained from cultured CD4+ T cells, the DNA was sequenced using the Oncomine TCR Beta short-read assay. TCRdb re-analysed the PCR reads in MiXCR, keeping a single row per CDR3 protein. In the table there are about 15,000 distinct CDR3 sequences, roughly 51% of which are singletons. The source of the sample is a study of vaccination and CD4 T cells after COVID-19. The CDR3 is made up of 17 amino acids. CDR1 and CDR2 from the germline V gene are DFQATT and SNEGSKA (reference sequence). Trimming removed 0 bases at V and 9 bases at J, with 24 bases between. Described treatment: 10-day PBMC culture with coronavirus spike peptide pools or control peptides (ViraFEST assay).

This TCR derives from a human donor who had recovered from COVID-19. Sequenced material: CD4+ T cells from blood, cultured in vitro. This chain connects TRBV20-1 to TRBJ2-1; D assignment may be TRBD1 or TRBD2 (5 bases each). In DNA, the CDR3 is TGCAGTGCTAGAGATCATAGGGACGGTGGAGTTCGGGGTGAGCAGTTCTTC. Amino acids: CSARDHRDGGVRGEQFF.